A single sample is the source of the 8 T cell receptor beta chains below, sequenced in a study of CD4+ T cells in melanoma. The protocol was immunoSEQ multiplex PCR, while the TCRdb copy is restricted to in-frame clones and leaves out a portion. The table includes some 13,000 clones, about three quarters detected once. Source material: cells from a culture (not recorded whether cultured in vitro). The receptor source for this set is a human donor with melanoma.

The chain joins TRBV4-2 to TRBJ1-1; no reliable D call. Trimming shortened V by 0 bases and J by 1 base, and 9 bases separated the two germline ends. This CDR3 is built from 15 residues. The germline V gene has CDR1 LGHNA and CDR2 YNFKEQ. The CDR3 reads CASSQELRGNTEAFF. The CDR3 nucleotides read TGTGCCAGCAGCCAAGAGTTGCGGGGGAACACTGAAGCTTTCTTT.

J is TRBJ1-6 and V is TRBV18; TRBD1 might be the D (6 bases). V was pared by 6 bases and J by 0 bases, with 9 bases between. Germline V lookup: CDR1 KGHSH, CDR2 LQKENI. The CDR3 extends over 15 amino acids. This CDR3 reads CASSTGTSYNSPLHF. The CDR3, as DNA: TGTGCCAGCTCCACAGGGACCTCCTATAATTCACCCCTCCACTTT.

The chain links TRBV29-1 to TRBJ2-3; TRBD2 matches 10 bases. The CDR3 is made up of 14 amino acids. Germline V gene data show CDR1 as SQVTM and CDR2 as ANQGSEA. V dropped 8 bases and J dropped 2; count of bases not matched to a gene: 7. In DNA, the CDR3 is TGCAGCTCCGGGACTAGCGCTATCACAGATACGCAGTATTTT. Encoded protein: CSSGTSAITDTQYF.

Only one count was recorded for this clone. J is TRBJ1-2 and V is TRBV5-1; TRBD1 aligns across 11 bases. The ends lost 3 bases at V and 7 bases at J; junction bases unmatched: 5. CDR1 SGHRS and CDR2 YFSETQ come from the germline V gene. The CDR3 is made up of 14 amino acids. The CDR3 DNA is TGCGCCAGCAGCTCAGGACAGGGGGCATCTGGCTACACCTTC. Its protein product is CASSSGQGASGYTF.

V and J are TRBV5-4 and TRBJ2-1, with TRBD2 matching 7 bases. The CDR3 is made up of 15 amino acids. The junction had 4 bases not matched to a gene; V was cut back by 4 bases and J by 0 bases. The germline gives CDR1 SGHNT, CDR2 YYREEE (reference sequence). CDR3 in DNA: TGTGCCAGCAGCCCGGGGGGAAGCTCCTACAATGAGCAGTTCTTC. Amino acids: CASSPGGSSYNEQFF.

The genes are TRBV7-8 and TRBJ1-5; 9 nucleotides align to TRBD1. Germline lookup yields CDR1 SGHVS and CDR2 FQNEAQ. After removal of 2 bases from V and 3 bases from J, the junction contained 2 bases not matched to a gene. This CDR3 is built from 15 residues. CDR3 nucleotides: TGTGCCAGCAGCTTAAGGGACAGGGACAATCAGCCCCAGCATTTT. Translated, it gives CASSLRDRDNQPQHF.

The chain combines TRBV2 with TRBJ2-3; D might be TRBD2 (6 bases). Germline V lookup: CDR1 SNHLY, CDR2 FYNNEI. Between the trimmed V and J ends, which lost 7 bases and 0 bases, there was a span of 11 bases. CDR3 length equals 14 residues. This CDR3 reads CASIRGTSTDTQYF. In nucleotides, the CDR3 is TGTGCCAGCATCCGGGGGACTAGCACAGATACGCAGTATTTT. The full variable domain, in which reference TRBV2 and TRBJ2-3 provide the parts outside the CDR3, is EPEVTQTPSHQVTQMGQEVILRCVPISNHLYFYWYRQILGQKVEFLVSFYNNEISEKSEIFDDQFSVERPDGSNFTLKIRSTKLEDSAMYFCASIRGTSTDTQYFGPGTRLTVL.

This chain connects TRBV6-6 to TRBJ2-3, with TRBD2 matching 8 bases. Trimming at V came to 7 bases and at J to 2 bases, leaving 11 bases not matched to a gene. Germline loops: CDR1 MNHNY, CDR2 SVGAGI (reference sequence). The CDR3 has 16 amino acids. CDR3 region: CASTIGPGGSTDTQYF. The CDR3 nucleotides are TGTGCCAGCACCATTGGACCGGGGGGGTCCACAGATACGCAGTATTTT.